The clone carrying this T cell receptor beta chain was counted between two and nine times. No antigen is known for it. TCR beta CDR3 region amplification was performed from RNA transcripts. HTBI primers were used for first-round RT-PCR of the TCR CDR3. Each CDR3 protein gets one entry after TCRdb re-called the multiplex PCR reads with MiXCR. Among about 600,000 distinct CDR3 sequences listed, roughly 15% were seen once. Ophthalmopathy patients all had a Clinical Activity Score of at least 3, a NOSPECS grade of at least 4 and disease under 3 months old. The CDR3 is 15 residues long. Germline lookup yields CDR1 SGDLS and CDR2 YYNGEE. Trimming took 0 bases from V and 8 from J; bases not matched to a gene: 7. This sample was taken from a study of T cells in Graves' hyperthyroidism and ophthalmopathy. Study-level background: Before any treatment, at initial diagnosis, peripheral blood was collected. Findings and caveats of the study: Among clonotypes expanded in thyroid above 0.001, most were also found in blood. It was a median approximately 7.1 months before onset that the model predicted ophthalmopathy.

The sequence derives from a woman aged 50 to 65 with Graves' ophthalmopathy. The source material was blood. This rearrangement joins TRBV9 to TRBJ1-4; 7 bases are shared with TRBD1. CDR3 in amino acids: CASSVESGGEEKLFF. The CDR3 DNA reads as TGTGCCAGCAGCGTAGAATCAGGGGGAGAGGAAAAACTGTTTTTT.